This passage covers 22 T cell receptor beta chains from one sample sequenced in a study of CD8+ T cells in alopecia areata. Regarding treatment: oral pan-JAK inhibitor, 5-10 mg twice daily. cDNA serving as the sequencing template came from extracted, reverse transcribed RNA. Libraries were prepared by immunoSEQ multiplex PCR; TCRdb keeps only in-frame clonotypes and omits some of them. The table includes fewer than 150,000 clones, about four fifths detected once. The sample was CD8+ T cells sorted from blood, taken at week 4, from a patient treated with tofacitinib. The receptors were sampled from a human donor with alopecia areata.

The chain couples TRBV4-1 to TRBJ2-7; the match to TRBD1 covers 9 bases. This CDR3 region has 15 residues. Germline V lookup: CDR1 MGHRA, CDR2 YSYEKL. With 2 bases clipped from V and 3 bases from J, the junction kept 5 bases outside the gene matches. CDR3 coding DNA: TGCGCCAGCAGCCAACAGGACAGGGGAGGCTACGAGCAGTACTTC. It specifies CASSQQDRGGYEQYF.

The CDR3 nucleotides read TGTGCCAGTAGTATAGACGGACCAATCTACTCCTACGAGCAGTACTTC. Translation: CASSIDGPIYSYEQYF. This sequence joins TRBV19 and TRBJ2-7; D unclear. V lost 0 bases, J lost 0 bases, and 12 bases lay in between. The germline V gene has CDR1 LNHDA and CDR2 SQIVND (reference sequence). The CDR3 is 16 residues long.

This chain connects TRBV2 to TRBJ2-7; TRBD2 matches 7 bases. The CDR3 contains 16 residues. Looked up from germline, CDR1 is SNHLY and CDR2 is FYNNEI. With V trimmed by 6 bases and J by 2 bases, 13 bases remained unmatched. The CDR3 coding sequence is TGTGCCAGCAGCGAGGGCGCGGGAGTTGCCCCCTACGAGCAGTACTTC. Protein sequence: CASSEGAGVAPYEQYF.

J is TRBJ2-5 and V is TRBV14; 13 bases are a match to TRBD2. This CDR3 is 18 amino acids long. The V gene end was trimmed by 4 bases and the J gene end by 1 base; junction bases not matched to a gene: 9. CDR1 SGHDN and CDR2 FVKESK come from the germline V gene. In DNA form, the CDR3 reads TGTGCCAGCAGCCTCCGACTAGCGGGGGGCCTCTTCCAAGAGACCCAGTACTTC. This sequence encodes CASSLRLAGGLFQETQYF.

CDR3 sequence reads: CASGQGHVNQPQHF. CDR3 nucleotides: TGTGCCAGCGGACAGGGCCATGTCAATCAGCCCCAGCATTTT. The chain carries TRBV19 and TRBJ1-5; 8 bases are shared with TRBD1. J lost 3 bases, V lost 9 bases, and 7 bases had no gene match. Germline CDR1 reads LNHDA; CDR2 reads SQIVND (reference sequence). The length of the CDR3 is 14 residues.

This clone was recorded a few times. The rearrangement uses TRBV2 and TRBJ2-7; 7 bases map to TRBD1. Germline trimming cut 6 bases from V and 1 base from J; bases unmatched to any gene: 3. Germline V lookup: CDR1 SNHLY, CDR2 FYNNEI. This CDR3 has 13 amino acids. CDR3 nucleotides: TGTGCCAGCAGAAGGACAGGATCCTACGAGCAGTACTTC. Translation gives CASRRTGSYEQYF.

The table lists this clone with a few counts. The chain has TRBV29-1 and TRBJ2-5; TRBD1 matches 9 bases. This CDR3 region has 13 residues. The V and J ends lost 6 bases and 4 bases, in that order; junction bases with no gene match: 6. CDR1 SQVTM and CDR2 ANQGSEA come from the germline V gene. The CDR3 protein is CSVWDRVSETQYF. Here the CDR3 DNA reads TGCAGCGTCTGGGACAGGGTATCAGAGACCCAGTACTTC.

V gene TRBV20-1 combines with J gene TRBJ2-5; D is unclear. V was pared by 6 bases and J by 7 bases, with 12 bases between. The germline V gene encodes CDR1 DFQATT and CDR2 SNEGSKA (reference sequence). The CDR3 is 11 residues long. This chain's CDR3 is CSAPLVGTQYF. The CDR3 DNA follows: TGCAGTGCCCCATTAGTCGGGACCCAGTACTTC.

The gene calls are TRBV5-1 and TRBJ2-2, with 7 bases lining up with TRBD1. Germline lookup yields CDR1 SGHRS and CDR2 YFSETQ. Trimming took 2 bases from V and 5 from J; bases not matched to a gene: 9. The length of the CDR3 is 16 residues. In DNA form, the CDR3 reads TGCGCCAGCAGCTTCCCTTTTGACAGGGATACCGGGGAGCTGTTTTTT. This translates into CASSFPFDRDTGELFF.

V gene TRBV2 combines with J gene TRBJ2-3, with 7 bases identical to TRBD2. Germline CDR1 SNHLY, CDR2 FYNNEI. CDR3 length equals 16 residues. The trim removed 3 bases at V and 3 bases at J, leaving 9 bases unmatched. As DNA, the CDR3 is TGTGCCAGCAGTGAGATAGCCGGGAGGCCTACAGATACGCAGTATTTT. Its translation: CASSEIAGRPTDTQYF.

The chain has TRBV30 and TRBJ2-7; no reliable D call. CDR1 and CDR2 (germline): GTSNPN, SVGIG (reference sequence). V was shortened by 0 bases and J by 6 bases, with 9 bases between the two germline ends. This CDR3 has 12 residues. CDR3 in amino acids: CAWSVEWGEQYF. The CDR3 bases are TGTGCCTGGAGTGTAGAGTGGGGCGAGCAGTACTTC.

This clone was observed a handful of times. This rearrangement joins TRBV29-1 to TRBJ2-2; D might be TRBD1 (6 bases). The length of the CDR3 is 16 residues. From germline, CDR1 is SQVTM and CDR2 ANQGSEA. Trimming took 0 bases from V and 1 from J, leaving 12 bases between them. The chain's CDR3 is CSVEDRTTGNTGELFF. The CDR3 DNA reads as TGCAGCGTTGAAGACCGTACGACAGGGAACACCGGGGAGCTGTTTTTT.

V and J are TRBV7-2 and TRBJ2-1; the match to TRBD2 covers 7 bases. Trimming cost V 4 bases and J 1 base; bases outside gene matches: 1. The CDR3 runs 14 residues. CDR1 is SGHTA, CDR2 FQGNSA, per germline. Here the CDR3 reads CASSYGGSYNEQFF. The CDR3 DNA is TGTGCCAGCAGCTACGGGGGGTCCTACAATGAGCAGTTCTTC.

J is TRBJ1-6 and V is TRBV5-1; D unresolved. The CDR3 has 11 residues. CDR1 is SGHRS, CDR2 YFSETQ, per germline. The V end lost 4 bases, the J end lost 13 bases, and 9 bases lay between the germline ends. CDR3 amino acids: CASSQDGPLHF. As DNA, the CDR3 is TGCGCCAGCAGCCAAGACGGGCCCCTCCACTTT.

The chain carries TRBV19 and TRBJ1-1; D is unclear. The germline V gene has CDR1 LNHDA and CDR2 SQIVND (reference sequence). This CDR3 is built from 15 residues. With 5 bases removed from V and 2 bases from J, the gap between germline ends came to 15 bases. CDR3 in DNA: TGTGCCAGTAGTCCCCGTTCAGGCGCAAACACTGAAGCTTTCTTT. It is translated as CASSPRSGANTEAFF. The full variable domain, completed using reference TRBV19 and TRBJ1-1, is DGGITQSPKYLFRKEGQNVTLSCEQNLNHDAMYWYRQDPGQGLRLIYYSQIVNDFQKGDIAEGYSVSREKKESFPLTVTSAQKNPTAFYLCASSPRSGANTEAFFGQGTRLTVV.

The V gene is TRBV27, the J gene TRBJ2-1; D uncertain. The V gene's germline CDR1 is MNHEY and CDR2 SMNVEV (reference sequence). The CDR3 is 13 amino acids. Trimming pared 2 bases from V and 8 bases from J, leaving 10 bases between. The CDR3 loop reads CASSLGRAHEQFF. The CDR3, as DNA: TGTGCCAGCAGTTTAGGTAGGGCACATGAGCAGTTCTTC.

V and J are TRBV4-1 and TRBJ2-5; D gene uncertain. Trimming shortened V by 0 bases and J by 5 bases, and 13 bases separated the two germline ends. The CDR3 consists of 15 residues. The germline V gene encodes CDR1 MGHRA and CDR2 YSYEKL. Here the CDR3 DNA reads TGCGCCAGCAGCCAAGATCGGACCCCGGAGGAGACCCAGTACTTC. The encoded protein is CASSQDRTPEETQYF.

The CDR3 DNA is TGTGCCAGCAGCGTCGACAGGGGGAATGAAAAACTGTTTTTT. Amino acid sequence: CASSVDRGNEKLFF. This rearrangement joins TRBV9 to TRBJ1-4, with TRBD1 matching over 9 bases. This CDR3 is 14 amino acids long. CDR1 is SGDLS and CDR2 is YYNGEE in the germline V gene. The V gene end was trimmed by 2 bases and the J gene end by 5 bases; junction bases not matched to a gene: 1.

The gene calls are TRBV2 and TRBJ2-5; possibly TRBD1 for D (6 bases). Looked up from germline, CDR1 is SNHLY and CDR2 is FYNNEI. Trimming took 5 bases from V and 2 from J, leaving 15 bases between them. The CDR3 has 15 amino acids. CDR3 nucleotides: TGTGCCAGCAGTCAGACAGGAGGTGGTCAAGAGACCCAGTACTTC. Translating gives CASSQTGGGQETQYF. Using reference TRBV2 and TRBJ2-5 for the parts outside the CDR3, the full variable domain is EPEVTQTPSHQVTQMGQEVILRCVPISNHLYFYWYRQILGQKVEFLVSFYNNEISEKSEIFDDQFSVERPDGSNFTLKIRSTKLEDSAMYFCASSQTGGGQETQYFGPGTRLLVL.

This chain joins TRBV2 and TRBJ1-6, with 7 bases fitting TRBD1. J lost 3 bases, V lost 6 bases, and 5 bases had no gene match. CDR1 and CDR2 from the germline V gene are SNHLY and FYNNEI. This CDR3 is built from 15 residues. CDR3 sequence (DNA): TGTGCCAGCAGCTTAGACAGGGACTATAATTCACCCCTCCACTTT. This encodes CASSLDRDYNSPLHF.

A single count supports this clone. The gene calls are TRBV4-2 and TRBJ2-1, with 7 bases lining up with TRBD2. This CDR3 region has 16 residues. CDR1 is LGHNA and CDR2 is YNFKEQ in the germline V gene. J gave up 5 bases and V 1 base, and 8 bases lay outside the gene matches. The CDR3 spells CASSQAPAGLDNEQFF. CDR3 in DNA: TGTGCCAGCAGCCAAGCGCCAGCGGGGTTAGACAATGAGCAGTTCTTC.

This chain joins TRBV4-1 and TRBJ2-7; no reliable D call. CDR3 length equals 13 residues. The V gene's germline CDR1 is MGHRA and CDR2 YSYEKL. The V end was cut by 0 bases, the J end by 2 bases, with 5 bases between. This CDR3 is CASSQESPYEQYF. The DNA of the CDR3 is TGCGCCAGCAGCCAAGAGTCCCCCTACGAGCAGTACTTC.